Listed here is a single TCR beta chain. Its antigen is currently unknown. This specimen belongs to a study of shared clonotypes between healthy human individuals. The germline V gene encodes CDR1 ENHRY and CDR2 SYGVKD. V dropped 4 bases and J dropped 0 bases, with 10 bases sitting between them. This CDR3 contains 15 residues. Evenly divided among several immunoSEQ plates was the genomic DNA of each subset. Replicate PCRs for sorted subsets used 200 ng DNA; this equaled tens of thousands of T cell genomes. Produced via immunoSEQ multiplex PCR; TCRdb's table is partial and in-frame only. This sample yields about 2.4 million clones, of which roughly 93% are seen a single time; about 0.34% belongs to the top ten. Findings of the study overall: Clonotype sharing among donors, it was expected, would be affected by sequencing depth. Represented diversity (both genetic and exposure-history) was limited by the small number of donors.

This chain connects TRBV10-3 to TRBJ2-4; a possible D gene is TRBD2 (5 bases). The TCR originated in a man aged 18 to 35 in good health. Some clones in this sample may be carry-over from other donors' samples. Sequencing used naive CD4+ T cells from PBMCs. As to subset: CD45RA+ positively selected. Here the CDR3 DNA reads TGTGCCATCAGTGCTAGCCCCTTAGCCAAAAACATTCAGTACTTC. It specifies CAISASPLAKNIQYF.